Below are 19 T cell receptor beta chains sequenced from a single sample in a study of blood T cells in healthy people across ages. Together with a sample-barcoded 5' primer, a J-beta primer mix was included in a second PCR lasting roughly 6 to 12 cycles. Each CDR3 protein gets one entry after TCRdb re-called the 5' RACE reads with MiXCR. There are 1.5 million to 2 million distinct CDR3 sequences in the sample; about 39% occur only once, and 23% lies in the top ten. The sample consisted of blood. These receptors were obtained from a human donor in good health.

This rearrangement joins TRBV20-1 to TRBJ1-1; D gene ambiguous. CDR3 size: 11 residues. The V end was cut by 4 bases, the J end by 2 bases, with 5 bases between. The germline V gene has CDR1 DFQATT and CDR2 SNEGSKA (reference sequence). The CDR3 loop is CSATTNTEAFF. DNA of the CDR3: TGCAGTGCTACTACTAACACTGAAGCTTTCTTT.

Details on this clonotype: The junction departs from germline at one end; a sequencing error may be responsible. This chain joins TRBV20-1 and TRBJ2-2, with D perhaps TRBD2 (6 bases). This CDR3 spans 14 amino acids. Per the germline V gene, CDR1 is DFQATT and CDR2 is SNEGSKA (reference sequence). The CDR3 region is CSARSAGYTGGLFF. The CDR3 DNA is TGCAGTGCTAGATCTGCAGGATACACCGGGGGGCTGTTTTTT.

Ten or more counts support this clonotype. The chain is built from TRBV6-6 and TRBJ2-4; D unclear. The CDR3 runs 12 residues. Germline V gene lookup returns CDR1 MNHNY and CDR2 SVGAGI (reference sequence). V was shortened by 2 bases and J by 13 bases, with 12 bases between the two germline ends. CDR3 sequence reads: CASSYDNVGQYF. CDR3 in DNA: TGTGCCAGCAGTTACGACAATGTGGGGCAGTACTTC.

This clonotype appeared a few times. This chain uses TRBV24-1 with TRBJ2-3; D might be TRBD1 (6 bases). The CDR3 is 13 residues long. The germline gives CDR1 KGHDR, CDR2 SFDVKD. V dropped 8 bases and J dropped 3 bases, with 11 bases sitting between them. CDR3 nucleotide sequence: TGTGCCACCATGCAGGGGCGGACAGATACGCAGTATTTT. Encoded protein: CATMQGRTDTQYF.

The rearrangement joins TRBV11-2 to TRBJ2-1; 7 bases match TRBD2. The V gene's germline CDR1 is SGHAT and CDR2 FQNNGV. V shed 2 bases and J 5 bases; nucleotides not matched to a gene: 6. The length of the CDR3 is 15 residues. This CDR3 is CASSLSLGGHNEQFF. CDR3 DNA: TGTGCCAGCAGCTTATCATTGGGAGGGCACAATGAGCAGTTCTTC.

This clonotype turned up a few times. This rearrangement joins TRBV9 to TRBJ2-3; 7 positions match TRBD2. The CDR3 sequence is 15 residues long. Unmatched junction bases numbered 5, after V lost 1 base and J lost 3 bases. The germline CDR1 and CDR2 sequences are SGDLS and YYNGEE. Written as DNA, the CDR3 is TGTGCCAGCAGCGTATGGGCGGGGGAGACAGATACGCAGTATTTT. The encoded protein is CASSVWAGETDTQYF.

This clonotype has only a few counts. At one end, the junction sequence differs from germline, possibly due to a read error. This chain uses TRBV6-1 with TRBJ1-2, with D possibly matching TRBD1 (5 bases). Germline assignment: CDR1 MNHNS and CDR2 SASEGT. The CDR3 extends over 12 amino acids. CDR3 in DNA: TGTGCCAGCAGTGATGAGGGACTCGGCTGCACCTTC. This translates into CASSDEGLGCTF.

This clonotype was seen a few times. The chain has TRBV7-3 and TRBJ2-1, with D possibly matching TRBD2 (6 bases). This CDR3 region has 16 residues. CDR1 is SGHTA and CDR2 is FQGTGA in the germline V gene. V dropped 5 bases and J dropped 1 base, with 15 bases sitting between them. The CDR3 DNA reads TGTGCCAGCAGCGCCTCCGGGACTCGATCCTACAATGAGCAGTTCTTC. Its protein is CASSASGTRSYNEQFF.

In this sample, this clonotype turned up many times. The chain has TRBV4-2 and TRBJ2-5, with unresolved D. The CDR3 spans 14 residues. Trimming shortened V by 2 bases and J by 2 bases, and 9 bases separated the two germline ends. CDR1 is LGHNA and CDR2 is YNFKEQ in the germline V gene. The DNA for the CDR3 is TGTGCCAGCAGCCAAATAGGTCTTCAAGAGACCCAGTACTTC. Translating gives CASSQIGLQETQYF.

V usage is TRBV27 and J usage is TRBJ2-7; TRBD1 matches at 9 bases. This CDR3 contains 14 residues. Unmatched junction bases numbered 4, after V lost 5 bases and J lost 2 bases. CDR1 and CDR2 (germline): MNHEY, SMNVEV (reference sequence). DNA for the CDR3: TGTGCCAGCAGTATGGGGACAGGGACCTACGAGCAGTACTTC. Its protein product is CASSMGTGTYEQYF.

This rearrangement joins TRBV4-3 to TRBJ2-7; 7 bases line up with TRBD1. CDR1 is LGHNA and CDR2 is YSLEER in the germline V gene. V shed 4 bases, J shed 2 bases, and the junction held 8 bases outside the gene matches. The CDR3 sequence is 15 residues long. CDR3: CASSLSIQGTYEQYF. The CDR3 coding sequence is TGCGCCAGCAGCCTTTCAATACAGGGGACCTACGAGCAGTACTTC.

In DNA form, the CDR3 reads TGTGCCAGCAGTTTAGTCGGGTTTTATGGGCAGTTCTTC. This gives the protein CASSLVGFYGQFF. The chain carries TRBV12-3 or TRBV12-4 and TRBJ2-1, with no clear D. V was cut by 1 base and J by 12 bases, with 13 bases left in between. This CDR3 spans 13 amino acids.

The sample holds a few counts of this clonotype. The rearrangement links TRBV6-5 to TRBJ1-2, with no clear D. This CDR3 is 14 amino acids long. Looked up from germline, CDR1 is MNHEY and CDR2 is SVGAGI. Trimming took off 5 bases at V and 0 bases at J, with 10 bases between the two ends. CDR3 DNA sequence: TGTGCCAGCAGTCGGACGGAAGCTAACTATGGCTACACCTTC. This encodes CASSRTEANYGYTF.

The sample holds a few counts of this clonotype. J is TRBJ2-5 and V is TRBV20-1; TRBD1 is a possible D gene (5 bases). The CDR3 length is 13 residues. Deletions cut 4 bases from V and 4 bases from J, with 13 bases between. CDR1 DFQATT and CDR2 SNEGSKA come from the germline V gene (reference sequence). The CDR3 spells CSATKTVLETQYF. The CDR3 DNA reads TGCAGTGCTACAAAGACAGTTTTAGAGACCCAGTACTTC.

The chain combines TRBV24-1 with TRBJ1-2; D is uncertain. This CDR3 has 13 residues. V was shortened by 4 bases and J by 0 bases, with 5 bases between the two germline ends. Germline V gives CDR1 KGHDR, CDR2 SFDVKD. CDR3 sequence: CATSDPANYGYTF. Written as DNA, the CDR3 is TGTGCCACCAGTGACCCCGCTAACTATGGCTACACCTTC.

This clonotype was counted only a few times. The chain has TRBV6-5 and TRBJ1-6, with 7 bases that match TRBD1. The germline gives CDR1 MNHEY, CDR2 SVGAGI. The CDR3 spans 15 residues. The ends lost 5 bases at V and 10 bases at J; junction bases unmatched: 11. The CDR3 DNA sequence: TGTGCCAGCAGTGCCCGGGACAGAGAATTCTCACCCCTCCACTTT. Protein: CASSARDREFSPLHF.

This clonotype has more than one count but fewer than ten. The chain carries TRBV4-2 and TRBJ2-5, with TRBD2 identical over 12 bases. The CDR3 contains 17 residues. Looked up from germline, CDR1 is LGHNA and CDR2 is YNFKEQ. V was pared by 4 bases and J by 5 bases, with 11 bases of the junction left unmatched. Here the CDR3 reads CASSPSLAGGLEETQYF. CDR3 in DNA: TGTGCCAGCAGCCCATCGCTAGCGGGGGGGCTTGAGGAGACCCAGTACTTC.

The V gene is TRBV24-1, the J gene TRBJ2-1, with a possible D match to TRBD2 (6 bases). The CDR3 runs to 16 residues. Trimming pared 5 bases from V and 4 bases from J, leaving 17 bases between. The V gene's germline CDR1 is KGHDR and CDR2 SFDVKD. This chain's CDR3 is CATSGVGNGGYNEQFF. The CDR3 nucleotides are TGTGCCACCAGTGGTGTTGGGAACGGAGGGTACAATGAGCAGTTCTTC.

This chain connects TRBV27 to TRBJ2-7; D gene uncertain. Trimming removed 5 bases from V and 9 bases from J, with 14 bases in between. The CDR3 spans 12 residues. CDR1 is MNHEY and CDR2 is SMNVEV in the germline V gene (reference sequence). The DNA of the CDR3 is TGTGCCAGCAGTACCCACCTGGGCCGGCAGTACTTC. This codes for CASSTHLGRQYF.